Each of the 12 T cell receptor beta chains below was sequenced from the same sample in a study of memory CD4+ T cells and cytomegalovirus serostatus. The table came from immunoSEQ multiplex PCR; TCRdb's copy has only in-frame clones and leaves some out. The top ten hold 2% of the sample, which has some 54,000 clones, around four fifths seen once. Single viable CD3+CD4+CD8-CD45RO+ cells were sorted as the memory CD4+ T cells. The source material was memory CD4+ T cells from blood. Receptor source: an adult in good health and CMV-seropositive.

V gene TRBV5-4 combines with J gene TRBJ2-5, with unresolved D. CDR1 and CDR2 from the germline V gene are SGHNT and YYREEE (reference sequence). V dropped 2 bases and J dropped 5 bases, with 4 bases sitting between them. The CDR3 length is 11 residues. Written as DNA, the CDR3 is TGTGCCAGCAGCTTCGCGGAGACCCAGTACTTC. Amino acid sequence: CASSFAETQYF.

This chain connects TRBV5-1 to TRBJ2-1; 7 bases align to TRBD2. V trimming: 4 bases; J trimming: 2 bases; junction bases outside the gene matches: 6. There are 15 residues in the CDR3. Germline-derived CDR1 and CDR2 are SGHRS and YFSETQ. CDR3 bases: TGCGCCAGCAGCAATGAGGGAGGGCCCTACAATGAGCAGTTCTTC. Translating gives CASSNEGGPYNEQFF.

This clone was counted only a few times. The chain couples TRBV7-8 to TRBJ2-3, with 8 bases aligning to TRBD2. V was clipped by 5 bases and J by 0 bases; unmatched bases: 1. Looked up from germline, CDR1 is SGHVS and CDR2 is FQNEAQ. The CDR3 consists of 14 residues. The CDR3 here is CASSASGSTDTQYF. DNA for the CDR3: TGTGCCAGCAGCGCTAGCGGGAGCACAGATACGCAGTATTTT.

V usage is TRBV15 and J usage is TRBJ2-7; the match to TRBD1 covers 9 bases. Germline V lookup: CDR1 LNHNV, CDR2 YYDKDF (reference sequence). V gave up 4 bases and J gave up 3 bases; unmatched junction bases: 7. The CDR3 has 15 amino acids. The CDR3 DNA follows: TGTGCCACCAGCACCAGGACAGGGGCGGTCTACGAGCAGTACTTC. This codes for CATSTRTGAVYEQYF.

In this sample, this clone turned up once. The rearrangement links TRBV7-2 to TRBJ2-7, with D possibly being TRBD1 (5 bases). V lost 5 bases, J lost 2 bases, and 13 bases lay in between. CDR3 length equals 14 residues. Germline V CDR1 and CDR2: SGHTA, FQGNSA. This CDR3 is CASSHDPRAYEQYF. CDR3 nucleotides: TGTGCCAGCAGCCACGACCCCAGGGCCTACGAGCAGTACTTC. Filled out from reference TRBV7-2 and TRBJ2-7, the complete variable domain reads GAGVSQSPSNKVTEKGKDVELRCDPISGHTALYWYRQSLGQGLEFLIYFQGNSAPDKSGLPSDRFSAERTGGSVSTLTIQRTQQEDSAVYLCASSHDPRAYEQYFGPGTRLTVT.

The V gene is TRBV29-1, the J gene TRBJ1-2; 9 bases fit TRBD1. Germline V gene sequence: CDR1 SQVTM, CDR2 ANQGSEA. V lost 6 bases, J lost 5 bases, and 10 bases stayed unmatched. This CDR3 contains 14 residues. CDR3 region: CSVAQGAKGYGYTF. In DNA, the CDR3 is TGCAGCGTCGCACAGGGGGCGAAGGGGTATGGCTACACCTTC.

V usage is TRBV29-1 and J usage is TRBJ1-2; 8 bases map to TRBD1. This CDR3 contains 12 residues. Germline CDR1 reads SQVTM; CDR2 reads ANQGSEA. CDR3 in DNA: TGCCTTACGGACAGGGTCGACTATGGCTACACCTTC. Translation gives CLTDRVDYGYTF.

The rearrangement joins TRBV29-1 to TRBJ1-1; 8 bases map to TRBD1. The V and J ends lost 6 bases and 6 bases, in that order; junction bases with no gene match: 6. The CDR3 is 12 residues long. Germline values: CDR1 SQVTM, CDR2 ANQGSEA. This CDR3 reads CSVDPGGSEAFF. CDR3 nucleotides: TGCAGCGTAGACCCAGGGGGCTCTGAAGCTTTCTTT.

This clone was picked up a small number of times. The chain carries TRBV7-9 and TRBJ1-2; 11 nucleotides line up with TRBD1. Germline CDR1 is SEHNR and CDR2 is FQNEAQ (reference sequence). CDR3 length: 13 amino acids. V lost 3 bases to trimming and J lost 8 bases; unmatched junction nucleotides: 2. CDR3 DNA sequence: TGTGCCAGCAGCTTCGGGACAGGGGGAGGCTACACCTTC. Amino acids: CASSFGTGGGYTF.

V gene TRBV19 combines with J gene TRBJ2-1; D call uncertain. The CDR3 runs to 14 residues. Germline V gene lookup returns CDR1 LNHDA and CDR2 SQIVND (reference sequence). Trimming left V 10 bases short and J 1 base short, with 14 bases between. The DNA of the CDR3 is TGTGCCACCAAAAGGCTGGATTCCTACAATGAGCAGTTCTTC. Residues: CATKRLDSYNEQFF.

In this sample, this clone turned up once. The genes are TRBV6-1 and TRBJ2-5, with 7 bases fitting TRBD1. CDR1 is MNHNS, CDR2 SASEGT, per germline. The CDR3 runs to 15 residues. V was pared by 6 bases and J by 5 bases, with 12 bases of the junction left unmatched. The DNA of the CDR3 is TGTGCCAGCAGGGAAATTATTACCAGGGGGGAGACCCAGTACTTC. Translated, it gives CASREIITRGETQYF.

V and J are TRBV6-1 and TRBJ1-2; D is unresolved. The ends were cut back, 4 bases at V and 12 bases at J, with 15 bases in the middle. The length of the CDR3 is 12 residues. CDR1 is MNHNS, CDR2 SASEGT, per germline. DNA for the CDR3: TGTGCCAGCAGTGCCCGCAACGGATACCACACCTTC. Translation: CASSARNGYHTF.